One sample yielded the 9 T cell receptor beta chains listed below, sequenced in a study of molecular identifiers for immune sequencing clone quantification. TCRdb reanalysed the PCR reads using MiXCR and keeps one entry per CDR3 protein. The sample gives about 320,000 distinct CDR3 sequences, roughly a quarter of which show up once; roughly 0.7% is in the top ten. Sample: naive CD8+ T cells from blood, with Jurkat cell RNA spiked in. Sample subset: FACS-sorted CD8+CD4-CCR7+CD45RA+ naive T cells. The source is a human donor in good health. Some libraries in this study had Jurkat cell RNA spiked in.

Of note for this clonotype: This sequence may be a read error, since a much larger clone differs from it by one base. In DNA form, the CDR3 reads TGCGCCAGCAGCCAAGAACCAGGGTACAAGCAGTACTTC. This codes for CASSQEPGYKQYF. V is TRBV4-3 and J is TRBJ2-7; tentative D call: TRBD1 (5 bases). Trimming took off 0 bases at V and 8 bases at J, with 11 bases between the two ends. Germline CDR1 reads LGHNA; CDR2 reads YSLEER. This CDR3 contains 13 residues.

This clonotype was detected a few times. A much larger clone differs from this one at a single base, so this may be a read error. The CDR3 nucleotides read TGTGCCATCGAGGGACCTATTTCCTACGAGCAGTACTTC. As protein: CAIEGPISYEQYF. The chain employs TRBV2 and TRBJ2-7; D could derive from TRBD1 or TRBD2 (5 bases each). Deletions cut 10 bases from V and 1 base from J, with 14 bases between. This CDR3 has 13 residues. Germline values: CDR1 SNHLY, CDR2 FYNNEI.

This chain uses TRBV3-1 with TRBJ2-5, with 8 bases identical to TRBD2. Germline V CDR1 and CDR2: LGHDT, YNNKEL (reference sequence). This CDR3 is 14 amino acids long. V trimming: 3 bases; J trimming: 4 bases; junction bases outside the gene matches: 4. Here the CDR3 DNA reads TGTGCCAGCAGCCACCCGGGACTAGGAGAGACCCAGTACTTC. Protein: CASSHPGLGETQYF.

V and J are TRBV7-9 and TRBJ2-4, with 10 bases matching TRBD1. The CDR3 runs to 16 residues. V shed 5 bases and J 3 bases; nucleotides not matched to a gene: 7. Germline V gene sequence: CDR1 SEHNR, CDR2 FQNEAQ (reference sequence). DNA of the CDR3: TGTGCCAGCAGCCCGACAGGGGGCTTGGTCAAAAACATTCAGTACTTC. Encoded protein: CASSPTGGLVKNIQYF.

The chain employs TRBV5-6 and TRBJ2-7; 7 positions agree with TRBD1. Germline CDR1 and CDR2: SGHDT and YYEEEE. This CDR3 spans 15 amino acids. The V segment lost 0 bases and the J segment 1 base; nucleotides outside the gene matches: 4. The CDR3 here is CASSLGGQVSYEQYF. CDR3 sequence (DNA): TGTGCCAGCAGCTTGGGCGGACAGGTATCCTACGAGCAGTACTTC.

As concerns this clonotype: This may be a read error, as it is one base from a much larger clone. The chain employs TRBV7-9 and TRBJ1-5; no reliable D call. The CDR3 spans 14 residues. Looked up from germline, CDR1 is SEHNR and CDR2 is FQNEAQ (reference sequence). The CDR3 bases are TGTGTCAGCAGCCGCTCGGATAGCAATCAGCCCCAGCATTTT. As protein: CVSSRSDSNQPQHF.

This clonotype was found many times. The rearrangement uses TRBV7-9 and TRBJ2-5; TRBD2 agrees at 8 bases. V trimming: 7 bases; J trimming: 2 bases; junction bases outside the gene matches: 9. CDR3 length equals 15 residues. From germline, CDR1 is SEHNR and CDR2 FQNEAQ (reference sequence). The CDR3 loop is CASNPEVAGQETQYF. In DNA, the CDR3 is TGTGCCAGCAACCCCGAGGTAGCGGGGCAAGAGACCCAGTACTTC.

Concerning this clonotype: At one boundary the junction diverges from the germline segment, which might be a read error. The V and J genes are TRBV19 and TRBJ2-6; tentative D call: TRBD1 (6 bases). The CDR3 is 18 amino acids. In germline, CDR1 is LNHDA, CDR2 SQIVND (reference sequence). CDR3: CASSIGQEPFSGANVRTF. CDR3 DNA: TGTGCCAGTAGTATAGGACAGGAGCCTTTCTCTGGGGCCAACGTCCGGACTTTC.

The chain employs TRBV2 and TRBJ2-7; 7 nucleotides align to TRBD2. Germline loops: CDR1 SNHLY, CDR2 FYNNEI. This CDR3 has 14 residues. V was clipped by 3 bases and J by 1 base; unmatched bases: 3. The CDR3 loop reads CASSDGGKSYEQYF. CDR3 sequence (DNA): TGTGCCAGCAGTGACGGGGGGAAGTCCTACGAGCAGTACTTC.